This TCR beta chain appears in the sequencing data of a study of immune cell composition in non-small cell lung cancer. CDR1 and CDR2 (germline): MNHEY, SVGAGI. The V gene lost 0 bases and the J gene lost 8 bases, with 16 bases spanning the gap. The CDR3 is 16 amino acids. The data were produced by immunoSEQ multiplex PCR, yet TCRdb's version contains in-frame clones alone and is incomplete. The sample has 14,000 to 15,000 clones; around 68% are singletons. This sequence joins TRBV6-5 and TRBJ1-4; possibly TRBD1 for D (5 bases). The source of this sequence is a human donor with non-small cell lung cancer. The sequenced material came from lung tumor tissue. The CDR3 DNA follows: TGTGCCAGCAGTTACTCGTCGGGGGAGGGAGGAGAAAAACTGTTTTTT. It is translated as CASSYSSGEGGEKLFF.